The source of this T cell receptor (beta chain) is a study of blood T cell repertoires in COVID-19. Overall study: Researchers got acute and convalescent COVID-19 samples from the United States, Italy and Spain. Nucleic acid was either cDNA or gDNA, and it came from T cells, B-cell-depleted T cells, or PBMCs.

In the study's own analysis: Researchers report that nucleated cell counts were estimated from reference gene primer amplification. Only in-frame clones appear in the TCRdb table, and some are missing; sequencing was by immunoSEQ multiplex PCR. That table is the source of V, J and clone size, and D and trimming were worked out from the DNA. The table has 110,000 to 150,000 clones, 70% to 80% seen once. This receptor was taken from a man in his 60s with acute or convalescent COVID-19. What was sequenced was peripheral blood.

The CDR3 here is CAISELAGVDEQYF. CDR3 in DNA: TGTGCCATCAGTGAACTAGCGGGAGTCGACGAGCAGTACTTC. The chain employs TRBV10-3 and TRBJ2-7; 11 positions agree with TRBD2. Germline CDR1 reads ENHRY; CDR2 reads SYGVKD. This CDR3 region has 14 residues. V was clipped by 3 bases and J by 5 bases; unmatched bases: 3.